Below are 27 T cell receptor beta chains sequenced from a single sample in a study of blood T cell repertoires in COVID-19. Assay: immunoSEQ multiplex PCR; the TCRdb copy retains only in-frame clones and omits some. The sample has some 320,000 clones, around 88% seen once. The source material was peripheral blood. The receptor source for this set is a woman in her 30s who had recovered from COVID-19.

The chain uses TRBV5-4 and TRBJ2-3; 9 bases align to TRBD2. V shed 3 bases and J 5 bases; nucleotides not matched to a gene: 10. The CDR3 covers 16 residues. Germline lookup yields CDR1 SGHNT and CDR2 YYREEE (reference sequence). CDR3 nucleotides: TGTGCCAGCAGCTATGAAGCGGGGGGCCATTTAGATACGCAGTATTTT. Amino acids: CASSYEAGGHLDTQYF.

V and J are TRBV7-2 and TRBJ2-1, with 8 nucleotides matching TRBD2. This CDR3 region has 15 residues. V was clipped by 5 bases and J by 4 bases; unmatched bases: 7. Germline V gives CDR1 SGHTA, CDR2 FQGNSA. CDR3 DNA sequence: TGTGCCAGCAGCCCTTCGACTAGCGCTTACAATGAGCAGTTCTTC. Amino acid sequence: CASSPSTSAYNEQFF.

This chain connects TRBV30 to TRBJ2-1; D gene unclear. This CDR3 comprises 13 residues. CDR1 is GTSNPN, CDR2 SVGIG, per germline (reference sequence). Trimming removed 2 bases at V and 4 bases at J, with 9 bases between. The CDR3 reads CAWSFGQYNEQFF. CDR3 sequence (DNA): TGTGCCTGGAGTTTTGGCCAGTACAATGAGCAGTTCTTC.

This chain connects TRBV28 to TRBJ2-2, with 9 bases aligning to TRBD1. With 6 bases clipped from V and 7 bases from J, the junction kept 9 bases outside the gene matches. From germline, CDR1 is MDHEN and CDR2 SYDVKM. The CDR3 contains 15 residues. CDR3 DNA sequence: TGTGCCAGCAGGGGAACAGGGGGCTCGGTCGGGGAGCTGTTTTTT. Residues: CASRGTGGSVGELFF.

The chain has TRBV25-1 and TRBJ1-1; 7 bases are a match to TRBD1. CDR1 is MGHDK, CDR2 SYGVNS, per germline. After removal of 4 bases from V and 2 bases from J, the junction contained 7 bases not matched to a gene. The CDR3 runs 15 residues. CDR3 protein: CASSGWGTVNTEAFF. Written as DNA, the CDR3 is TGTGCCAGCAGTGGGTGGGGGACAGTCAACACTGAAGCTTTCTTT.

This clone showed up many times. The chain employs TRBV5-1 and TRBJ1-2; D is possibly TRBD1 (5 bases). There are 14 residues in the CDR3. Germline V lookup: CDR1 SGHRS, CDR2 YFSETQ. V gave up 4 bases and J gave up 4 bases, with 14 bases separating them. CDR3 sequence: CASSLLTATYGYTF. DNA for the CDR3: TGCGCCAGCAGCCTGTTGACAGCAACCTATGGCTACACCTTC.

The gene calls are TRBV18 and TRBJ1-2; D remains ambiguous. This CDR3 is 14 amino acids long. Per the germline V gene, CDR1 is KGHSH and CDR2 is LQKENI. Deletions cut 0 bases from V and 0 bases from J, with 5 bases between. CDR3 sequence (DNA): TGTGCCAGCTCACCACCCAGTGCTAACTATGGCTACACCTTC. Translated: CASSPPSANYGYTF.

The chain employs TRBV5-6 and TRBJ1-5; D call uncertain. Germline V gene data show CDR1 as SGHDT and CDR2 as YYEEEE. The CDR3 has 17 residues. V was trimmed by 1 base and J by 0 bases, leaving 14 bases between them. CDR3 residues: CASSLYVAEYSNQPQHF. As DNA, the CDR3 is TGTGCCAGCAGCTTGTACGTCGCCGAGTATAGCAATCAGCCCCAGCATTTT.

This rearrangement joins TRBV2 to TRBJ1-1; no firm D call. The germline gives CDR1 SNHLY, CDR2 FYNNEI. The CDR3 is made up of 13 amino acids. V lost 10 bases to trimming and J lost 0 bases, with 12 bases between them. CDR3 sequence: CATRREMNTEAFF. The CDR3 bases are TGTGCCACACGACGGGAGATGAACACTGAAGCTTTCTTT.

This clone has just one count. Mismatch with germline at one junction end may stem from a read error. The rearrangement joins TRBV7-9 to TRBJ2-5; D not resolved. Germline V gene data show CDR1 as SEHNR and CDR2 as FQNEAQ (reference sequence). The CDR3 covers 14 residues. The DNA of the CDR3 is TGTGCCAGCAACACGGAGTTTCAAAATGATGTCATGGACTTC. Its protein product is CASNTEFQNDVMDF.

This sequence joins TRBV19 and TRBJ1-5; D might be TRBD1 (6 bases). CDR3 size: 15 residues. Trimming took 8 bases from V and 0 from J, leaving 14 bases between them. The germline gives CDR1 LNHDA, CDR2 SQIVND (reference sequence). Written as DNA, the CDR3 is TGTGCCAGTGGAAGACAGGAGTATAGCAATCAGCCCCAGCATTTT. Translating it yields CASGRQEYSNQPQHF.

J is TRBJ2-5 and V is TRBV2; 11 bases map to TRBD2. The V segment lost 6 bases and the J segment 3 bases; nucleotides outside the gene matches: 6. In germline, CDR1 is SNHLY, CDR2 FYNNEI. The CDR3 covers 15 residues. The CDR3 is CASRNLAGGEETQYF. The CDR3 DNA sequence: TGTGCCAGCAGGAATCTAGCGGGGGGAGAAGAGACCCAGTACTTC. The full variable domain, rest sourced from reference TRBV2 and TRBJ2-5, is EPEVTQTPSHQVTQMGQEVILRCVPISNHLYFYWYRQILGQKVEFLVSFYNNEISEKSEIFDDQFSVERPDGSNFTLKIRSTKLEDSAMYFCASRNLAGGEETQYFGPGTRLLVL.

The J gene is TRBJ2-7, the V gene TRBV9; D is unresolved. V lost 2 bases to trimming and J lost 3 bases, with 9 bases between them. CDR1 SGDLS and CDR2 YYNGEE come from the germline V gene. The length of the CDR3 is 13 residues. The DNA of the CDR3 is TGTGCCAGCAGCGTCTCATGGAGCTACGAGCAGTACTTC. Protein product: CASSVSWSYEQYF.

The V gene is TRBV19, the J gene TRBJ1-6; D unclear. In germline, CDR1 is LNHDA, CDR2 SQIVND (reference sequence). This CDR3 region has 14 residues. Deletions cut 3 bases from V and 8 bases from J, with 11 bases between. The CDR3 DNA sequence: TGTGCCAGTAGTATTAATCCCGGGGATTCACCCCTCCACTTT. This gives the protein CASSINPGDSPLHF.

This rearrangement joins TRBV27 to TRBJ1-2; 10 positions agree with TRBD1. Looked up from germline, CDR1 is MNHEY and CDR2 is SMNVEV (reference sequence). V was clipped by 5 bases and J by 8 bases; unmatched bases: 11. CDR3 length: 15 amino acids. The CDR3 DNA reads TGTGCCAGCAGTGCCTCAATTGGGACAGGGGCCGGCTACACCTTC. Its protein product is CASSASIGTGAGYTF.

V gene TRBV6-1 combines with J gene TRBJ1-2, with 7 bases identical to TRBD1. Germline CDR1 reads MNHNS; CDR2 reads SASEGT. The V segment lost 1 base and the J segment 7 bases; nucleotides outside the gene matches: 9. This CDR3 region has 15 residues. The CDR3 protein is CASSEDPGTEAGYTF. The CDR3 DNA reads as TGTGCCAGCAGTGAAGATCCCGGGACAGAGGCTGGCTACACCTTC.

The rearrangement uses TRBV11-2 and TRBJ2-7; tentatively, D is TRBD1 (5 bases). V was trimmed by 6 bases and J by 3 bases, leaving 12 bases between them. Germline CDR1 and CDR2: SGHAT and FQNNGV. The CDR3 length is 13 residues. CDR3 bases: TGTGCCAGCAGAGGCCAGGGAAACTACGAGCAGTACTTC. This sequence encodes CASRGQGNYEQYF.

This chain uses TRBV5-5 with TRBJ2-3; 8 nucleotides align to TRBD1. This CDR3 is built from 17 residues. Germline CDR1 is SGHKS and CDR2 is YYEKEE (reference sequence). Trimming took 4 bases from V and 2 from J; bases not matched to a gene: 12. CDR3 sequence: CASSRRQPGQVTDTQYF. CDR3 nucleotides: TGTGCCAGCAGCCGTAGGCAACCGGGACAGGTCACAGATACGCAGTATTTT.

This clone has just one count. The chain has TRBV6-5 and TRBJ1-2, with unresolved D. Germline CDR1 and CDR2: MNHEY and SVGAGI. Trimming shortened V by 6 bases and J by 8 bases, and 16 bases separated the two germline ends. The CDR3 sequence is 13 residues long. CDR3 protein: CASRAAAATGYTF. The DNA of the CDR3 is TGTGCCAGCAGGGCTGCGGCCGCAACAGGCTACACCTTC.

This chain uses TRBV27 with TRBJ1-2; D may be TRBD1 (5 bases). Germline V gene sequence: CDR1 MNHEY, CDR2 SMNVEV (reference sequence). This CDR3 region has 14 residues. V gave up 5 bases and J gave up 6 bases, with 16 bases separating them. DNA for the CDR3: TGTGCCAGCAGTCGACAGCAATCAGTGGATGGCTACACCTTC. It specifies CASSRQQSVDGYTF.

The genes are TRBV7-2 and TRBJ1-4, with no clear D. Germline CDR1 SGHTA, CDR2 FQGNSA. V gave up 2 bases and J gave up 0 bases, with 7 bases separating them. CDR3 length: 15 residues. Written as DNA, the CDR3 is TGTGCCAGCAGCTTAAACGGAGCAACTAATGAAAAACTGTTTTTT. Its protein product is CASSLNGATNEKLFF.

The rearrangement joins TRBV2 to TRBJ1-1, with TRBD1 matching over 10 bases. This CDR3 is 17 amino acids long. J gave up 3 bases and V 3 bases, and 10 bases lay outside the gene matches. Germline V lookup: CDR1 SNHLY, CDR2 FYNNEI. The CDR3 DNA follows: TGTGCCAGCAGTGATCACCGACAGGGGGCTTTGTACACTGAAGCTTTCTTT. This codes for CASSDHRQGALYTEAFF.

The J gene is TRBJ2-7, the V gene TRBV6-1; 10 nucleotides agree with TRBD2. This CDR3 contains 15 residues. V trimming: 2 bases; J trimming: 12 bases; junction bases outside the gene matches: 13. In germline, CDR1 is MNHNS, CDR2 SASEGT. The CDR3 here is CASSERVAGGYVPYF. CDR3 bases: TGTGCCAGCAGTGAAAGGGTAGCGGGGGGCTACGTTCCGTACTTC.

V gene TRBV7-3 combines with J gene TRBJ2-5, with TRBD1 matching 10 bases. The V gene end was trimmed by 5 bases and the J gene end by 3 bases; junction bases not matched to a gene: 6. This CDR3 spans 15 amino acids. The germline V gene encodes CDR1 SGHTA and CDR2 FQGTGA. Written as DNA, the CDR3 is TGTGCCAGCAGCCGTACTGGGACAGGGGAAGAGACCCAGTACTTC. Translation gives CASSRTGTGEETQYF.

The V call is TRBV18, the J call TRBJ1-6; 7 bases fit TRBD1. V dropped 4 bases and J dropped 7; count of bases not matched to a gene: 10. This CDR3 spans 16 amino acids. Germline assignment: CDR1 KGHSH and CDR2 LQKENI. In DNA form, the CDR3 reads TGTGCCAGCTCACAGAGCCGGGGACAGACCAATTCACCCCTCCACTTT. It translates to CASSQSRGQTNSPLHF.

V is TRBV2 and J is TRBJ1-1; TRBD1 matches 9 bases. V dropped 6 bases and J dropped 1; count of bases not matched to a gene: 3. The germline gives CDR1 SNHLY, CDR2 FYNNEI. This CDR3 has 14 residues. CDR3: CASREQGANTEAFF. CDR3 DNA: TGTGCCAGCAGGGAACAGGGGGCGAACACTGAAGCTTTCTTT.

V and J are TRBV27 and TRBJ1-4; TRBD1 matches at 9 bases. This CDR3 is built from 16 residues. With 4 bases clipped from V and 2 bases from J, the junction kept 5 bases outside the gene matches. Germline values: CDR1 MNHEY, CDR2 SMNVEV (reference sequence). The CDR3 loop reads CASSSATGGTNEKLFF. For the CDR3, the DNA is TGTGCCAGCAGTTCCGCGACAGGGGGGACTAATGAAAAACTGTTTTTT.